Sequencing of this TCR beta chain was carried out in a study of cytomegalovirus exposure and HLA in healthy donors. As concerns this clone: What it recognizes is unknown.

V lost 7 bases and J lost 9; bases outside the gene matches: 14. CDR1 and CDR2 from the germline V gene are MNHEY and SMNVEV (reference sequence). This CDR3 spans 16 amino acids. Researchers ran the PCR with 60 Vbeta and 13 Jbeta primers. TCRdb keeps only in-frame clones here, not all; method: immunoSEQ multiplex PCR. This sample carries 110,000 or so clones, roughly 77% of them seen once, and the ten largest clones take 4% to 5%. Points from the study as a whole: The study designated over 150 TCR beta chains cytomegalovirus-associated. TCR beta chains associated with HLA were, in a later analysis, more clonally expanded than equally common others. Relative to the approximately 670-donor mean, N-insertions were reportedly fewer in an Asian-associated ancestry cluster in a later analysis. Accurate predictions that matched the HLA-A and HLA-B alleles of most subjects were reportedly made from TCR beta sequences.

The sequenced material came from PBMCs. This receptor was taken from a middle-aged man in good health and CMV-seropositive. The gene calls are TRBV27 and TRBJ2-1; 11 bases fit TRBD1. CDR3 coding DNA: TGTGCCAGCACCCTACGGGGGACAGGGGGGATCGGTGAGCAGTTCTTC. This codes for CASTLRGTGGIGEQFF.